The clone carrying this TCR beta chain was seen at least ten times. The data stem from a study of Ad26.COV2.S vaccination and SARS-CoV-2 variants. Profiling relied on immunoSEQ multiplex PCR, and the TCRdb table lists in-frame clones only, not all of them. The data contain 360,000 or so clones, about nine tenths of them singletons. The V gene lost 4 bases and the J gene lost 2 bases, with 11 bases spanning the gap. Germline CDR1 is SGHNT and CDR2 is YENEEA. The CDR3 has 15 residues. The treatment was: roughly 19 received Ad26.COV2.S at low or high dose, single or two shots; 5 received placebo; per-sample allocation not given. The study sampled participants on day 63 after the first vaccine or placebo injection.

This sequence originates from a person aged 18 to 59 who received the Ad26.COV2.S COVID-19 vaccine or a placebo. This material consisted of peripheral blood, taken in a trial of Ad26.COV2.S vaccine versus placebo. This chain joins TRBV11-3 and TRBJ2-2; possibly TRBD1 or TRBD2 for D (5 bases each). The CDR3 sequence: CASSWAGANTGELFF. The CDR3 coding sequence is TGTGCCAGCAGCTGGGCCGGGGCTAACACCGGGGAGCTGTTTTTT. Together with reference TRBV11-3 and TRBJ2-2, the CDR3 gives the full variable domain: EAGVVQSPRYKIIEKKQPVAFWCNPISGHNTLYWYLQNLGQGPELLIRYENEEAVDDSQLPKDRFSAERLKGVDSTLKIQPAELGDSAVYLCASSWAGANTGELFFGEGSRLTVL.